The rows below give T cell receptor beta chains drawn from one sample of a study of cytomegalovirus exposure and HLA in healthy donors. Clones were read by immunoSEQ multiplex PCR, and TCRdb kept only the in-frame ones, dropping some. The sample comprises 150,000 or so clones, approximately 63% of which are singletons, and roughly 2% rests with the top ten. The source material was PBMCs. The source of these receptors is a woman in her sixties or seventies in good health and CMV-seropositive. Each CDR3 is given with its conserved first and last residue. Fields, in order: V gene, J gene, D gene, clone size, CDR3 protein, CDR3 DNA. The D gene is left open where the match is weak. Size tells how often a clone was seen (once, few, many) or the class of an expanded clone, and some rows leave it out.

v_call: TRBV5-1; j_call: TRBJ2-7; d_call: TRBD1; clone_size: NA; cdr3_aa: CASSLPSGGQGDEQYF; cdr3_nt: TGCGCCAGCAGCTTGCCCTCCGGGGGACAGGGGGACGAGCAGTACTTC
v_call: TRBV28; j_call: TRBJ1-1; d_call: NA; clone_size: few; cdr3_aa: CASTPGRVFVGTEAFF; cdr3_nt: TGTGCCAGCACCCCGGGCAGGGTGTTTGTTGGCACTGAAGCTTTCTTT
v_call: TRBV15; j_call: TRBJ2-5; d_call: NA; clone_size: NA; cdr3_aa: CATSRDQKETQYF; cdr3_nt: TGTGCCACCAGCAGAGATCAAAAAGAGACCCAGTACTTC
v_call: TRBV27; j_call: TRBJ2-7; d_call: NA; clone_size: once; cdr3_aa: CASSLQGEVSYEQYF; cdr3_nt: TGTGCCAGCAGTTTACAGGGGGAGGTCTCCTACGAGCAGTACTTC
v_call: TRBV5-4; j_call: TRBJ2-2; d_call: TRBD1; clone_size: NA; cdr3_aa: CASSLPGTGRTGELFF; cdr3_nt: TGTGCCAGCAGCTTACCCGGGACAGGGAGGACCGGGGAGCTGTTTTTT
v_call: TRBV28; j_call: TRBJ2-2; d_call: NA; clone_size: NA; cdr3_aa: CASRSEGVAGELFF; cdr3_nt: TGTGCCAGCAGGTCGGAGGGAGTGGCCGGGGAGCTGTTTTTT
v_call: TRBV6-6; j_call: TRBJ1-5; d_call: TRBD1; clone_size: NA; cdr3_aa: CASSYGGQGNQPQHF; cdr3_nt: TGTGCCAGCAGTTACGGGGGACAGGGCAATCAGCCCCAGCATTTT
v_call: TRBV5-1; j_call: TRBJ1-1; d_call: NA; clone_size: few; cdr3_aa: CASSFQGNTEAFF; cdr3_nt: TGCGCCAGCAGCTTTCAGGGGAACACTGAAGCTTTCTTT
v_call: TRBV7-9; j_call: TRBJ2-1; d_call: TRBD1; clone_size: NA; cdr3_aa: CASSFGQGAGNEQFF; cdr3_nt: TGTGCCAGCAGCTTTGGACAGGGGGCTGGCAATGAGCAGTTCTTC
v_call: TRBV29-1; j_call: TRBJ2-6; d_call: NA; clone_size: few; cdr3_aa: CSAGVGSGANVLTF; cdr3_nt: TGCAGCGCCGGGGTAGGGTCTGGGGCCAACGTCCTGACTTTC
v_call: TRBV13; j_call: TRBJ2-1; d_call: TRBD2; clone_size: NA; cdr3_aa: CASSLGTLGGWNEQFF; cdr3_nt: TGTGCCAGCAGCTTAGGCACGCTGGGAGGGTGGAATGAGCAGTTCTTC
v_call: TRBV6-5; j_call: TRBJ2-7; d_call: TRBD1; clone_size: few; cdr3_aa: CASSYSGDRGYEQYF; cdr3_nt: TGTGCCAGCAGTTACTCGGGAGACAGGGGATACGAGCAGTACTTC
v_call: TRBV5-4; j_call: TRBJ1-3; d_call: NA; clone_size: NA; cdr3_aa: CASSLAGAGNTIYF; cdr3_nt: TGTGCCAGCAGCTTGGCAGGGGCTGGAAACACCATATATTTT
v_call: TRBV5-4; j_call: TRBJ1-2; d_call: NA; clone_size: NA; cdr3_aa: CASSFGGQVSYGYTF; cdr3_nt: TGTGCCAGCAGCTTCGGGGGGCAAGTGAGCTATGGCTACACCTTC
v_call: TRBV5-4; j_call: TRBJ2-3; d_call: TRBD2; clone_size: NA; cdr3_aa: CASSRGLAASTSTDTQYF; cdr3_nt: TGTGCCAGCAGCCGAGGACTAGCGGCGTCGACTAGCACAGATACGCAGTATTTT
v_call: TRBV10-1; j_call: TRBJ2-7; d_call: TRBD2; clone_size: NA; cdr3_aa: CASSEGLAYEQYF; cdr3_nt: TGCGCCAGCAGTGAGGGACTAGCCTACGAGCAGTACTTC
v_call: TRBV6-5; j_call: TRBJ2-6; d_call: NA; clone_size: NA; cdr3_aa: CASSFGQSGANVLTF; cdr3_nt: TGTGCCAGCAGTTTCGGACAGTCTGGGGCCAACGTCCTGACTTTC
v_call: TRBV18; j_call: TRBJ1-1; d_call: NA; clone_size: few; cdr3_aa: CASSRGGMSTEAFF; cdr3_nt: TGTGCCAGCTCCCGGGGAGGAATGAGCACTGAAGCTTTCTTT
v_call: TRBV28; j_call: TRBJ1-2; d_call: TRBD1; clone_size: NA; cdr3_aa: CATHTTGAGAYGYTF; cdr3_nt: TGTGCCACCCATACGACAGGGGCCGGGGCCTATGGCTACACCTTC
v_call: TRBV6-6; j_call: TRBJ1-1; d_call: TRBD1; clone_size: NA; cdr3_aa: CASSQDRGNTEAFF; cdr3_nt: TGTGCCAGCAGTCAAGACAGGGGGAACACTGAAGCTTTCTTT
v_call: TRBV13; j_call: TRBJ2-2; d_call: NA; clone_size: NA; cdr3_aa: CASSFRAGELFF; cdr3_nt: TGTGCCAGCAGCTTTCGGGCCGGGGAGCTGTTTTTT
v_call: TRBV30; j_call: TRBJ2-7; d_call: NA; clone_size: NA; cdr3_aa: CAWSSGVTYEQYF; cdr3_nt: TGTGCCTGGAGTTCAGGGGTAACCTACGAGCAGTACTTC
v_call: TRBV18; j_call: TRBJ2-5; d_call: NA; clone_size: NA; cdr3_aa: CASSPPGAQETQYF; cdr3_nt: TGTGCCAGCTCACCACCGGGGGCTCAAGAGACCCAGTACTTC
v_call: TRBV5-8; j_call: TRBJ1-4; d_call: TRBD1; clone_size: once; cdr3_aa: CASRNGRDRVKTKLFF; cdr3_nt: TGTGCCAGCAGAAATGGCCGGGACAGGGTAAAGACGAAACTGTTTTTT
v_call: TRBV11-2; j_call: TRBJ2-3; d_call: TRBD1; clone_size: NA; cdr3_aa: CASSSAFGTGEPNTQYF; cdr3_nt: TGTGCCAGCAGCTCCGCGTTCGGGACAGGGGAACCCAATACGCAGTATTTT
v_call: TRBV6-5; j_call: TRBJ1-1; d_call: TRBD1; clone_size: NA; cdr3_aa: CASTGTGITEAFF; cdr3_nt: TGTGCCAGCACCGGGACAGGGATCACTGAAGCTTTCTTT
v_call: TRBV11-1; j_call: TRBJ2-7; d_call: TRBD2; clone_size: NA; cdr3_aa: CASSSTSGSQYEQYF; cdr3_nt: TGTGCCAGCAGCTCGACTAGCGGGAGTCAATACGAGCAGTACTTC
v_call: TRBV11-1; j_call: TRBJ2-1; d_call: NA; clone_size: NA; cdr3_aa: CASSPSSSYNEQFF; cdr3_nt: TGTGCCAGCAGCCCCTCGTCCTCCTACAATGAGCAGTTCTTC
v_call: TRBV9; j_call: TRBJ2-1; d_call: TRBD2; clone_size: NA; cdr3_aa: CASSVKGLAGGSYNEQFF; cdr3_nt: TGTGCCAGCAGCGTAAAGGGACTAGCGGGAGGGTCCTACAATGAGCAGTTCTTC
v_call: TRBV28; j_call: TRBJ1-2; d_call: NA; clone_size: once; cdr3_aa: CASSLWSTSGDGYTF; cdr3_nt: TGTGCCAGCAGTTTATGGTCGACCTCCGGGGATGGCTACACCTTC
v_call: TRBV5-1; j_call: TRBJ1-2; d_call: NA; clone_size: NA; cdr3_aa: CASSLGQTYGYTF; cdr3_nt: TGCGCCAGCAGCTTGGGGCAAACCTATGGCTACACCTTC
v_call: TRBV28; j_call: TRBJ1-5; d_call: NA; clone_size: NA; cdr3_aa: CASSGKRGLGNQPQHF; cdr3_nt: TGTGCCAGCAGTGGGAAACGGGGGTTGGGCAATCAGCCCCAGCATTTT
v_call: TRBV15; j_call: TRBJ2-1; d_call: NA; clone_size: NA; cdr3_aa: CATSAEQSSYNEQFF; cdr3_nt: TGTGCCACCAGCGCCGAACAGAGCTCCTACAATGAGCAGTTCTTC
v_call: TRBV30; j_call: TRBJ2-1; d_call: TRBD2; clone_size: NA; cdr3_aa: CAWLGGSSYNEQFF; cdr3_nt: TGTGCCTGGTTGGGAGGGAGCTCCTACAATGAGCAGTTCTTC
v_call: TRBV27; j_call: TRBJ1-1; d_call: NA; clone_size: NA; cdr3_aa: CASSSRVGTEAFF; cdr3_nt: TGTGCCAGCAGTTCCAGGGTCGGGACTGAAGCTTTCTTT
v_call: TRBV2; j_call: TRBJ1-5; d_call: TRBD1; clone_size: NA; cdr3_aa: CASSSPGQGISLNQPQHF; cdr3_nt: TGTGCCAGCAGTTCCCCGGGACAGGGGATTTCCCTCAATCAGCCCCAGCATTTT
v_call: TRBV2; j_call: TRBJ2-5; d_call: NA; clone_size: NA; cdr3_aa: CAGGPGKETQYF; cdr3_nt: TGTGCCGGGGGCCCAGGAAAAGAGACCCAGTACTTC
v_call: TRBV7-7; j_call: TRBJ2-7; d_call: TRBD2; clone_size: NA; cdr3_aa: CASSLASGPFYEQYF; cdr3_nt: TGTGCTAGCAGCTTAGCTAGCGGGCCCTTCTACGAGCAGTACTTC
v_call: TRBV2; j_call: TRBJ1-1; d_call: NA; clone_size: NA; cdr3_aa: CASSESLSRNTEAFF; cdr3_nt: TGTGCCAGCAGTGAATCTTTGAGTCGGAACACTGAAGCTTTCTTT
v_call: TRBV19; j_call: TRBJ1-5; d_call: TRBD1; clone_size: NA; cdr3_aa: CASRTGTSNQPQHF; cdr3_nt: TGTGCCAGTCGGACAGGGACTAGCAATCAGCCCCAGCATTTT
v_call: TRBV7-6; j_call: TRBJ2-3; d_call: TRBD1; clone_size: NA; cdr3_aa: CASSLLGQGADTQYF; cdr3_nt: TGTGCCAGCAGCTTACTCGGACAGGGTGCAGATACGCAGTATTTT
v_call: TRBV15; j_call: TRBJ2-1; d_call: TRBD1; clone_size: once; cdr3_aa: CATSRDLGGGQFF; cdr3_nt: TGTGCCACCAGCAGAGATCTAGGGGGCGGGCAGTTCTTC
v_call: TRBV5-6; j_call: TRBJ2-5; d_call: TRBD2; clone_size: NA; cdr3_aa: CASSLGGSGLQETQYF; cdr3_nt: TGTGCCAGCAGCTTGGGGGGTTCGGGACTACAAGAGACCCAGTACTTC
v_call: TRBV9; j_call: TRBJ2-7; d_call: TRBD1; clone_size: NA; cdr3_aa: CASSVAGTGAYEQYF; cdr3_nt: TGTGCCAGCAGCGTAGCTGGGACAGGGGCCTACGAGCAGTACTTC
v_call: TRBV7-9; j_call: TRBJ1-4; d_call: TRBD1; clone_size: few; cdr3_aa: CASSSDRGEKLFF; cdr3_nt: TGTGCCAGCAGCTCAGACAGGGGTGAAAAACTGTTTTTT
v_call: TRBV21-1; j_call: TRBJ2-2; d_call: NA; clone_size: NA; cdr3_aa: CATVGESSNTGELFF; cdr3_nt: TGTGCCACCGTCGGGGAGAGTTCGAACACCGGGGAGCTGTTTTTT